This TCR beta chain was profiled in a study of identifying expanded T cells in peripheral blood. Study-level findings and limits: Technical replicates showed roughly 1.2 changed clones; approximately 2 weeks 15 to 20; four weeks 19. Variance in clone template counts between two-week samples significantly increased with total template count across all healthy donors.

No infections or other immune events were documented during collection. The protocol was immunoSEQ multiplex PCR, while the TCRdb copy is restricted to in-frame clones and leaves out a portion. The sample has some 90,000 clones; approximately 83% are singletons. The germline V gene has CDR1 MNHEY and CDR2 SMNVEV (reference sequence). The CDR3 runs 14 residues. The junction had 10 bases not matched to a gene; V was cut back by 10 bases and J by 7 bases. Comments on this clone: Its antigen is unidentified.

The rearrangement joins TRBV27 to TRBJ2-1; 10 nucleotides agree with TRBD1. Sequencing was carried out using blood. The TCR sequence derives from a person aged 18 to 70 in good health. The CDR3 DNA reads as TGTGCCACCCAACGACAGGGGGCAGTGAATGAGCAGTTCTTC. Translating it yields CATQRQGAVNEQFF.